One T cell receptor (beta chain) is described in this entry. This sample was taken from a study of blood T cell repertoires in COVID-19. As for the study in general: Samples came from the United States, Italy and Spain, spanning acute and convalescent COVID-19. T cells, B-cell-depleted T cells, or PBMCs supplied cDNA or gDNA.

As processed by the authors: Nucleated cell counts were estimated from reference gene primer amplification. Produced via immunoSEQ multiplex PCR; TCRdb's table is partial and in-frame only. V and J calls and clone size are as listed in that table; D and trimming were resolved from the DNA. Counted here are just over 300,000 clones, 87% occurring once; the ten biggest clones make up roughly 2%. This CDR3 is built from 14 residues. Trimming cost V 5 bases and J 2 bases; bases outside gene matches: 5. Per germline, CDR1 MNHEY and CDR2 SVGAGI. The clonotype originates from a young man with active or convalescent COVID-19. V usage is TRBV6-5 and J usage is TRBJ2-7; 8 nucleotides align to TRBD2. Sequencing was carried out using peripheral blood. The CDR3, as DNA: TGTGCCAGCAGTCCCGTAGCGGGGACCTACGAGCAGTACTTC. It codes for CASSPVAGTYEQYF.